This is a list of T cell receptor beta chains from one sample in a study of neoadjuvant anti-PD-1 for oral cavity cancer. Some clones are missing from TCRdb's copy, which holds only in-frame ones; the method was immunoSEQ multiplex PCR. The table lists 75,000 or so clones, about 84% of them singletons. The sequences come from PBMCs, collected before nivolumab (anti-PD-1) treatment. All receptors come from a person aged 35-80 years with oral cavity squamous cell carcinoma. CDR3s include the opening cysteine and the closing phenylalanine or tryptophan. The D gene is left open where the match is weak. Size is omitted from some rows. Given values are once, few, many or a class for expanded clones.

abundance: once
v_gene: TRBV2
j_gene: TRBJ2-3
d_gene: -
CDR3nt: TGTGCCAGCAGTGAAAACAGGGCGATATCAGATACGCAGTATTTT
CDR3aa: CASSENRAISDTQYF

abundance: -
v_gene: TRBV27
j_gene: TRBJ2-2
d_gene: -
CDR3nt: TGTGCCAGCAGTTTTCGGGCTAGCCCCGGGGAGCTGTTTTTT
CDR3aa: CASSFRASPGELFF

abundance: -
v_gene: TRBV11-1
j_gene: TRBJ1-1
d_gene: -
CDR3nt: TGTGCCAGCAGCTTAGGAAGCGGAGCGAACACTGAAGCTTTCTTT
CDR3aa: CASSLGSGANTEAFF

abundance: -
v_gene: TRBV5-3
j_gene: TRBJ2-7
d_gene: TRBD1
CDR3nt: TGTGCCGGACAGAACGCCCTTGGGACAGACGAGCAGTACTTC
CDR3aa: CAGQNALGTDEQYF

abundance: few
v_gene: TRBV7-2
j_gene: TRBJ2-7
d_gene: -
CDR3nt: TGTGCCAGCAGCTTAGAGGCTGGGCGCTACGAGCAGTACTTC
CDR3aa: CASSLEAGRYEQYF

abundance: -
v_gene: TRBV21-1
j_gene: TRBJ1-1
d_gene: -
CDR3nt: TGTGCCAGCAGCCCAGGCCGGGGTTCGGAAGCTTTCTTT
CDR3aa: CASSPGRGSEAFF

abundance: few
v_gene: TRBV6-1
j_gene: TRBJ1-2
d_gene: -
CDR3nt: TGTGCCAGCAGTGAACTGGACGGCTACTATGGCTACACCTTC
CDR3aa: CASSELDGYYGYTF

abundance: -
v_gene: TRBV7-3
j_gene: TRBJ2-2
d_gene: -
CDR3nt: TGTGCCAGCAGCTTCGTAGGCAACACCGGGGAGCTGTTTTTT
CDR3aa: CASSFVGNTGELFF

abundance: few
v_gene: TRBV6-5
j_gene: TRBJ1-5
d_gene: -
CDR3nt: TGTGCCAGCAGTATCACGCAGGGAAGCAATCAGCCCCAGCATTTT
CDR3aa: CASSITQGSNQPQHF

abundance: few
v_gene: TRBV9
j_gene: TRBJ2-7
d_gene: TRBD2
CDR3nt: TGTGCCAGCAGCGTAGGGCCGGGGGGGGTAGCGGGAGACGAGCAGTACTTC
CDR3aa: CASSVGPGGVAGDEQYF

abundance: once
v_gene: TRBV10-3
j_gene: TRBJ1-2
d_gene: -
CDR3nt: TGTGCCATCAGTGAGCCGGCGGGACATGGCTACACCTTC
CDR3aa: CAISEPAGHGYTF

abundance: -
v_gene: TRBV10-3
j_gene: TRBJ1-1
d_gene: TRBD1
CDR3nt: TGTGCCATCGCACAGGGGGCCGGTAACACTGAAGCTTTCTTT
CDR3aa: CAIAQGAGNTEAFF

abundance: -
v_gene: TRBV2
j_gene: TRBJ2-1
d_gene: TRBD2
CDR3nt: TGTGCCAGCAGTGTGGCAGCGGGGACTCACAATGAGCAGTTCTTC
CDR3aa: CASSVAAGTHNEQFF

abundance: -
v_gene: TRBV5-8
j_gene: TRBJ2-1
d_gene: TRBD2
CDR3nt: TGTGCCAGCAGCCCGGGGACTAGCCCCGTCTCCTACAATGAGCAGTTCTTC
CDR3aa: CASSPGTSPVSYNEQFF

abundance: once
v_gene: TRBV29-1
j_gene: TRBJ1-2
d_gene: -
CDR3nt: TGCAGCGTTGGTTCTCCGCAGGGATTCGGCTACACCTTC
CDR3aa: CSVGSPQGFGYTF

abundance: -
v_gene: TRBV9
j_gene: TRBJ2-3
d_gene: TRBD1
CDR3nt: TGTGCCAGCAGCGGACCGGGACAGAGCACAGATACGCAGTATTTT
CDR3aa: CASSGPGQSTDTQYF

abundance: -
v_gene: TRBV6-6
j_gene: TRBJ2-2
d_gene: -
CDR3nt: TGTGCCAGTTCAAGGGGGGCAACCGGGGAGCTGTTTTTT
CDR3aa: CASSRGATGELFF

abundance: -
v_gene: TRBV6-6
j_gene: TRBJ2-3
d_gene: -
CDR3nt: TGTGCCAGCAGCTCAGGACTATCCGATACGCAGTATTTT
CDR3aa: CASSSGLSDTQYF

abundance: once
v_gene: TRBV11-3
j_gene: TRBJ1-3
d_gene: -
CDR3nt: TGTGCCAGCAGCCCGGACACCGGAAACACCATATATTTT
CDR3aa: CASSPDTGNTIYF

abundance: -
v_gene: TRBV7-2
j_gene: TRBJ2-1
d_gene: -
CDR3nt: TGTGCCAGCAGCTGGGACTATGAGCAGTTCTTC
CDR3aa: CASSWDYEQFF

abundance: -
v_gene: TRBV2
j_gene: TRBJ2-3
d_gene: -
CDR3nt: TGTGCCAGCAGTGATCGAAGCCGCACAGATACGCAGTATTTT
CDR3aa: CASSDRSRTDTQYF

abundance: -
v_gene: TRBV9
j_gene: TRBJ2-3
d_gene: -
CDR3nt: TGTGCCAGCAGCCCACGTAACACAGATACGCAGTATTTT
CDR3aa: CASSPRNTDTQYF

abundance: -
v_gene: TRBV2
j_gene: TRBJ2-1
d_gene: TRBD1
CDR3nt: TGTGCCAGCAGACGGGACAGTAATGAGCAGTTCTTC
CDR3aa: CASRRDSNEQFF

abundance: -
v_gene: TRBV5-1
j_gene: TRBJ2-6
d_gene: TRBD1
CDR3nt: TGCGCCAGCAGCTTCACCGGGACAGGGGAGTCTGGGGCCAACGTCCTGACTTTC
CDR3aa: CASSFTGTGESGANVLTF

abundance: -
v_gene: TRBV6-1
j_gene: TRBJ2-1
d_gene: -
CDR3nt: TGTGCCACCGTCCACCCGACTAGAGATCGAAATGAGCAGTTCTTC
CDR3aa: CATVHPTRDRNEQFF

abundance: -
v_gene: TRBV2
j_gene: TRBJ1-2
d_gene: -
CDR3nt: TGTGCCAGCAGGGACTCGGACAGTAACTATGGCTACACCTTC
CDR3aa: CASRDSDSNYGYTF

abundance: -
v_gene: TRBV5-1
j_gene: TRBJ1-3
d_gene: TRBD1
CDR3nt: TGCGCCAGCAGCTTAGGGACAGCTGGAAACACCATATATTTT
CDR3aa: CASSLGTAGNTIYF

abundance: -
v_gene: TRBV2
j_gene: TRBJ1-5
d_gene: -
CDR3nt: TGTGCCATCGGCGGCAGAATAGATAGCAATCAGCCCCAGCATTTT
CDR3aa: CAIGGRIDSNQPQHF

abundance: -
v_gene: TRBV11-2
j_gene: TRBJ2-7
d_gene: -
CDR3nt: TGTGCCAGCAGCTTAGGAGTTACGCAGTCTTTCTACGAGCAGTACTTC
CDR3aa: CASSLGVTQSFYEQYF

abundance: once
v_gene: TRBV29-1
j_gene: TRBJ2-7
d_gene: TRBD2
CDR3nt: TGCAGCGTTTCCAGGGGGACTAGCGAATACGAGCAGTACTTC
CDR3aa: CSVSRGTSEYEQYF

abundance: -
v_gene: TRBV7-3
j_gene: TRBJ2-2
d_gene: TRBD1
CDR3nt: TGTGCCAGCAGCCCGGGACAGTCCACCGGGGAGCTGTTTTTT
CDR3aa: CASSPGQSTGELFF

abundance: once
v_gene: TRBV7-9
j_gene: TRBJ2-7
d_gene: TRBD1
CDR3nt: TGTGCCAGCAGCTTAGATTGGGGACAGGGTAACTACGAGCAGTACTTC
CDR3aa: CASSLDWGQGNYEQYF

abundance: -
v_gene: TRBV6-5
j_gene: TRBJ1-2
d_gene: -
CDR3nt: TGTGCCAGCAGTTACTCGAGTCGGAAGAACTATGGCTACACCTTC
CDR3aa: CASSYSSRKNYGYTF

abundance: many
v_gene: TRBV5-1
j_gene: TRBJ1-2
d_gene: -
CDR3nt: TGCGCCAGCAGCTTGGGATCCGCAGGCCGGGGCTACACCTTC
CDR3aa: CASSLGSAGRGYTF

abundance: few
v_gene: TRBV27
j_gene: TRBJ1-1
d_gene: -
CDR3nt: TGTGCCAGCAGTTTGGGACGAGCCACTGAAGCTTTCTTT
CDR3aa: CASSLGRATEAFF

abundance: -
v_gene: TRBV6-5
j_gene: TRBJ2-1
d_gene: -
CDR3nt: TGTGCCAGCAGTTACGGGCGGGGCCTGGGGGAGCAGTTCTTC
CDR3aa: CASSYGRGLGEQFF

abundance: -
v_gene: TRBV5-6
j_gene: TRBJ1-1
d_gene: -
CDR3nt: TGTGCCAGCATCCTGGGCCAGCTTATGAACACTGAAGCTTTCTTT
CDR3aa: CASILGQLMNTEAFF

abundance: once
v_gene: TRBV19
j_gene: TRBJ1-1
d_gene: -
CDR3nt: TGTGCCAGTAGTCGACAGGTTTTCAACACTGAAGCTTTCTTT
CDR3aa: CASSRQVFNTEAFF

abundance: -
v_gene: TRBV5-4
j_gene: TRBJ2-1
d_gene: TRBD2
CDR3nt: TGTGCCAGCAGTCCTGGGACTAGCGTCCACAATGAGCAGTTCTTC
CDR3aa: CASSPGTSVHNEQFF

abundance: -
v_gene: TRBV11-2
j_gene: TRBJ2-7
d_gene: TRBD1
CDR3nt: TGTGCCAGCAGCAAACGACCCGGACAGGGTGATACCTCCTACGAGCAGTACTTC
CDR3aa: CASSKRPGQGDTSYEQYF

abundance: -
v_gene: TRBV5-1
j_gene: TRBJ2-7
d_gene: -
CDR3nt: TGCGCCAGCAGCTTGGGGGCAGGGGAAGCCTACGAGCAGTACTTC
CDR3aa: CASSLGAGEAYEQYF

abundance: -
v_gene: TRBV2
j_gene: TRBJ1-5
d_gene: -
CDR3nt: TGTGCCAGCAGTGCAGGGTTCTACAATCAGCCCCAGCATTTT
CDR3aa: CASSAGFYNQPQHF

abundance: -
v_gene: TRBV5-1
j_gene: TRBJ2-5
d_gene: -
CDR3nt: TGCGCCAGCGGTGAAGGGGGAATCGAGACCCAGTACTTC
CDR3aa: CASGEGGIETQYF

abundance: -
v_gene: TRBV5-6
j_gene: TRBJ1-1
d_gene: TRBD1
CDR3nt: TGTGCCAGCAGCCGCCTTGACAGGGGGAGGACTGAAGCTTTCTTT
CDR3aa: CASSRLDRGRTEAFF

abundance: once
v_gene: TRBV10-3
j_gene: TRBJ2-7
d_gene: TRBD1
CDR3nt: TGTGCCATCAGTGCCGGGACAGAGCGTAGGGAGCAGTACTTC
CDR3aa: CAISAGTERREQYF

abundance: -
v_gene: TRBV6-1
j_gene: TRBJ2-2
d_gene: TRBD2
CDR3nt: TGTGCCAGCAGTGAAGCTCCGTGGGGGGGGAACACCGGGGAGCTGTTTTTT
CDR3aa: CASSEAPWGGNTGELFF

abundance: -
v_gene: TRBV18
j_gene: TRBJ2-7
d_gene: -
CDR3nt: TGTGCCAGCTCACCACAGGCCGGGGGCGAGCAGTACTTC
CDR3aa: CASSPQAGGEQYF

abundance: -
v_gene: TRBV5-1
j_gene: TRBJ2-2
d_gene: TRBD1
CDR3nt: TGCGCCAGTCGGACAGGGAACCCCGGGGAGCTGTTTTTT
CDR3aa: CASRTGNPGELFF

abundance: -
v_gene: TRBV9
j_gene: TRBJ2-1
d_gene: -
CDR3nt: TGTGCCAGCAGCGTGGCCGGGAGTGCCTACAATGAGCAGTTCTTC
CDR3aa: CASSVAGSAYNEQFF